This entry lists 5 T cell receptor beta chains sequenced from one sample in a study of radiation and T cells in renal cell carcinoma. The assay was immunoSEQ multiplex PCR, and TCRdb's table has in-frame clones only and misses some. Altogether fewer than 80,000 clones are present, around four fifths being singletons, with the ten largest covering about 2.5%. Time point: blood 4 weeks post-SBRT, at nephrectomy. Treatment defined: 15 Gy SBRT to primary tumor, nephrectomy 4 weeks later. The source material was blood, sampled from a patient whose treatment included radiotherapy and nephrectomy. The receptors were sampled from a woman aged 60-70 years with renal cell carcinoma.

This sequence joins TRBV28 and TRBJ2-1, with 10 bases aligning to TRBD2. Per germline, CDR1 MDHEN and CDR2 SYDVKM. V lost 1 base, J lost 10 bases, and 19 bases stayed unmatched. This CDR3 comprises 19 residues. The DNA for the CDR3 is TGTGCCAGCAGTTTATTGCCCGAGGGGGCCCAGCGGGAGGGCCTCGAGCAGTTCTTC. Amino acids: CASSLLPEGAQREGLEQFF.

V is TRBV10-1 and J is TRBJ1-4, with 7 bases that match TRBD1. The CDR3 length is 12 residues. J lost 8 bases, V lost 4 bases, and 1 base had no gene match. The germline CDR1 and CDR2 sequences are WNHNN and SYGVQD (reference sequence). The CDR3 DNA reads TGCGCCAGCAGTGCACAGGGGGAAAAACTGTTTTTT. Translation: CASSAQGEKLFF.

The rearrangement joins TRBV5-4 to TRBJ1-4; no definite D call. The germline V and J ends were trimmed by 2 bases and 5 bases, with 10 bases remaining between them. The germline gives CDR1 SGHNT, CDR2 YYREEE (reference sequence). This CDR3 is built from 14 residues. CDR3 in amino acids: CASSFREKNEKLFF. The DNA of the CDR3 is TGTGCCAGCAGCTTTCGGGAGAAAAATGAAAAACTGTTTTTT. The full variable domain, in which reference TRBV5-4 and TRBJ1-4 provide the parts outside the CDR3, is ETGVTQSPTHLIKTRGQQVTLRCSSQSGHNTVSWYQQALGQGPQFIFQYYREEENGRGNFPPRFSGLQFPNYSSELNVNALELDDSALYLCASSFREKNEKLFFGSGTQLSVL.

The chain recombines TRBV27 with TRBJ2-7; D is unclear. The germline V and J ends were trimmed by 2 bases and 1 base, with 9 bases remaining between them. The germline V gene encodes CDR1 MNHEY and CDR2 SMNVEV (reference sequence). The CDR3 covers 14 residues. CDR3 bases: TGTGCCAGCAGTTTACTTGAGGCTTCCTACGAGCAGTACTTC. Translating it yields CASSLLEASYEQYF.

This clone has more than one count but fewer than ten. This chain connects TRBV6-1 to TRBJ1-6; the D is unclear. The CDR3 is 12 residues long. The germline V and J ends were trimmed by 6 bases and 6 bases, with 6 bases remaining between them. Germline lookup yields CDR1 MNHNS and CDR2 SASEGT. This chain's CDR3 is CASRGSNSPLHF. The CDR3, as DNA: TGTGCCAGCAGAGGGTCTAATTCACCCCTCCACTTT.